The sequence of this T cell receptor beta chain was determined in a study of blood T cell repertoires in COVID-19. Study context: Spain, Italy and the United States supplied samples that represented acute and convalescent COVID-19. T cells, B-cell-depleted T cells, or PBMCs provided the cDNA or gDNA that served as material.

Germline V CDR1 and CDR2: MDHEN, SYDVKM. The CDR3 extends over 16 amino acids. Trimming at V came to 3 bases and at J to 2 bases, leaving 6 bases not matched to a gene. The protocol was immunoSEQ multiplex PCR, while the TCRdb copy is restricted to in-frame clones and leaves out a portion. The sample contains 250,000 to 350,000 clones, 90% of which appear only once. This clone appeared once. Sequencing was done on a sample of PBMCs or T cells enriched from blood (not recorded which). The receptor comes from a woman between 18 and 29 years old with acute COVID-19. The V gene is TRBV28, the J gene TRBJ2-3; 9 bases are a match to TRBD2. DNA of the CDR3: TGTGCCAGCAGTTTGGGTAGCGGGAGTATCACAGATACGCAGTATTTT. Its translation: CASSLGSGSITDTQYF.